A single sample is the source of the 27 T cell receptor beta chains below, sequenced in a study of STAT5B mutations in CD4+ large granular lymphocyte leukemia. Using immunoSEQ multiplex PCR, the repertoire was profiled, and TCRdb retains in-frame clones only, with some absent. The table lists 30,000 to 35,000 clones, around four fifths of them singletons. The sequencing sample was made of CD4+ T cells from blood buffy coats. These receptors were obtained from a human donor in good health.

This clone was counted a few times. The chain employs TRBV10-2 and TRBJ1-5; D perhaps matches TRBD1 (5 bases). Germline CDR1 and CDR2: WSHSY and SAAADI. With 7 bases removed from V and 3 bases from J, the gap between germline ends came to 10 bases. This CDR3 is built from 13 residues. DNA of the CDR3: TGCGCCAGCACGGGGACCCTCAATCAGCCCCAGCATTTT. The encoded protein is CASTGTLNQPQHF.

The gene calls are TRBV5-5 and TRBJ2-3; D is unclear. V shed 2 bases and J shed 1 base, with 11 bases lying between them. Germline V gene sequence: CDR1 SGHKS, CDR2 YYEKEE (reference sequence). CDR3 size: 15 residues. CDR3 region: CASSLPRDRTDTQYF. CDR3 nucleotide sequence: TGTGCCAGCAGCTTACCACGAGACCGCACAGATACGCAGTATTTT.

The rearrangement uses TRBV30 and TRBJ1-3; weak D call: TRBD1 (6 bases). This CDR3 has 15 residues. The germline V and J ends were trimmed by 6 bases and 0 bases, with 15 bases remaining between them. Germline CDR1 is GTSNPN and CDR2 is SVGIG (reference sequence). The CDR3 coding sequence is TGTGCCTGCAGCGGGTACAGGGTCTCTGGAAACACCATATATTTT. As protein: CACSGYRVSGNTIYF.

V usage is TRBV18 and J usage is TRBJ2-7, with 9 nucleotides matching TRBD1. Germline CDR1 KGHSH, CDR2 LQKENI. With V trimmed by 3 bases and J by 4 bases, 4 bases remained unmatched. CDR3 length: 14 amino acids. The CDR3 region has the DNA TGTGCCAGCTCACCGTCGGGACAGGGTTACGAGCAGTACTTC. Protein sequence: CASSPSGQGYEQYF.

The chain has TRBV4-3 and TRBJ2-1; 10 bases align to TRBD1. J gave up 15 bases and V 2 bases, and 10 bases lay outside the gene matches. CDR1 is LGHNA, CDR2 YSLEER, per germline. The CDR3 consists of 14 residues. CDR3 in amino acids: CASSQTGQGSLRFF. The DNA of the CDR3 is TGCGCCAGCAGCCAAACGGGACAGGGGAGCCTTCGGTTCTTC.

V gene TRBV15 combines with J gene TRBJ2-1; a possible D gene is TRBD1 (5 bases). Germline CDR1 and CDR2: LNHNV and YYDKDF (reference sequence). The CDR3 sequence is 17 residues long. Trimming took off 0 bases at V and 5 bases at J, with 17 bases between the two ends. Here the CDR3 reads CATSREAGNGWDNEQFF. DNA of the CDR3: TGTGCCACCAGCAGAGAAGCAGGGAATGGTTGGGACAATGAGCAGTTCTTC.

The chain employs TRBV27 and TRBJ2-5, with 12 positions matching TRBD2. CDR1 is MNHEY and CDR2 is SMNVEV in the germline V gene (reference sequence). Trimming removed 3 bases from V and 2 bases from J; junction bases left unmatched: 7. CDR3 length: 17 residues. CDR3 residues: CASSFIPSGRDQETQYF. The CDR3 DNA reads TGTGCCAGCAGTTTTATCCCTAGCGGGAGGGATCAAGAGACCCAGTACTTC.

The chain has TRBV19 and TRBJ2-1, with TRBD2 matching 8 bases. CDR3 length equals 13 residues. CDR1 and CDR2 from the germline V gene are LNHDA and SQIVND (reference sequence). V shed 3 bases, J shed 8 bases, and the junction held 3 bases outside the gene matches. The CDR3 DNA reads as TGTGCCAGTAGTATCCAGACTAGCGATGAGCAGTTCTTC. Residues: CASSIQTSDEQFF.

V usage is TRBV29-1 and J usage is TRBJ2-6, with D possibly being TRBD1 (5 bases). Trimming pared 6 bases from V and 0 bases from J, leaving 9 bases between. The CDR3 contains 14 residues. CDR1 is SQVTM and CDR2 is ANQGSEA in the germline V gene. The CDR3 here is CSVQESSGANVLTF. The CDR3 nucleotides read TGCAGCGTACAGGAAAGCTCTGGGGCCAACGTCCTGACTTTC.

The chain is built from TRBV11-2 and TRBJ1-5, with D possibly matching TRBD1 (6 bases). V dropped 0 bases and J dropped 7 bases, with 13 bases sitting between them. The CDR3 has 15 residues. Germline loops: CDR1 SGHAT, CDR2 FQNNGV. As DNA, the CDR3 is TGTGCCAGCAGCTTAGATCGGGGAGGGGGGCAGCCCCAGCATTTT. It translates to CASSLDRGGGQPQHF. The whole variable domain, remainder taken from reference TRBV11-2 and TRBJ1-5, is EAGVAQSPRYKIIEKRQSVAFWCNPISGHATLYWYQQILGQGPKLLIQFQNNGVVDDSQLPKDRFSAERLKGVDSTLKIQPAKLEDSAVYLCASSLDRGGGQPQHFGDGTRLSIL.

In nucleotides, the CDR3 is TGCGCCAGCAGCTTAGGGGGCGGGGGCTCCTACAATGAGCAGTTCTTC. Its protein product is CASSLGGGGSYNEQFF. The chain recombines TRBV5-1 with TRBJ2-1; tentatively, D is TRBD1 or TRBD2 (7 bases each). Trimming stripped 2 bases from V and 0 bases from J, with 12 bases between. This CDR3 has 16 amino acids. CDR1 and CDR2 from the germline V gene are SGHRS and YFSETQ. The full variable domain, completed using reference TRBV5-1 and TRBJ2-1, is KAGVTQTPRYLIKTRGQQVTLSCSPISGHRSVSWYQQTPGQGLQFLFEYFSETQRNKGNFPGRFSGRQFSNSRSEMNVSTLELGDSALYLCASSLGGGGSYNEQFFGPGTRLTVL.

This sequence joins TRBV19 and TRBJ2-4, with 8 positions matching TRBD1. The CDR3 contains 15 residues. Germline V gene lookup returns CDR1 LNHDA and CDR2 SQIVND (reference sequence). Losses at the gene ends were 2 bases for V and 3 bases for J; bases not matched to a gene: 3. The CDR3 DNA sequence: TGTGCCAGTAGTATATTTACAGGGGGCAAAAACATTCAGTACTTC. Its protein product is CASSIFTGGKNIQYF. The variable domain in full, with the rest retrieved from reference TRBV19 and TRBJ2-4, is DGGITQSPKYLFRKEGQNVTLSCEQNLNHDAMYWYRQDPGQGLRLIYYSQIVNDFQKGDIAEGYSVSREKKESFPLTVTSAQKNPTAFYLCASSIFTGGKNIQYFGAGTRLSVL.

This chain joins TRBV25-1 and TRBJ2-3, with D hard to call. V was clipped by 4 bases and J by 4 bases, with 12 bases between them. The CDR3 has 14 residues. Germline V gene sequence: CDR1 MGHDK, CDR2 SYGVNS. CDR3 nucleotide sequence: TGTGCCAGCAGTGTATTGGATATGGCAGATACGCAGTATTTT. Its translation: CASSVLDMADTQYF. The whole variable domain, filled in from reference TRBV25-1 and TRBJ2-3, reads EADIYQTPRYLVIGTGKKITLECSQTMGHDKMYWYQQDPGMELHLIHYSYGVNSTEKGDLSSESTVSRIRTEHFPLTLESARPSHTSQYLCASSVLDMADTQYFGPGTRLTVL.

V gene TRBV9 combines with J gene TRBJ2-1; D is possibly TRBD1 (6 bases). The ends were cut back, 3 bases at V and 6 bases at J, with 10 bases in the middle. Germline CDR1 reads SGDLS; CDR2 reads YYNGEE. The CDR3 loop spans 13 amino acids. CDR3 bases: TGTGCCAGCAGCGATCAGGACAGCAATGAGCAGTTCTTC. Amino acid sequence: CASSDQDSNEQFF.

J is TRBJ2-5 and V is TRBV7-8, with no clear D. The CDR3 runs to 12 residues. V lost 5 bases and J lost 5, with 9 bases in between. Germline V gene sequence: CDR1 SGHVS, CDR2 FQNEAQ. The CDR3 loop reads CASSPNLETQYF. In nucleotides, the CDR3 is TGTGCCAGCAGCCCTAATTTGGAGACCCAGTACTTC.

In DNA form, the CDR3 reads TGTGCCAGCAGCTTCGCCGGGACTGCGGGAAATCAGCCCCAGCATTTT. This translates into CASSFAGTAGNQPQHF. The chain couples TRBV7-2 to TRBJ1-5, with D perhaps matching TRBD1 (5 bases). The ends were cut back, 3 bases at V and 4 bases at J, with 16 bases in the middle. The CDR3 covers 16 residues. CDR1 SGHTA and CDR2 FQGNSA come from the germline V gene.

V usage is TRBV30 and J usage is TRBJ2-1; D remains unclear. V dropped 2 bases and J dropped 12 bases, with 17 bases sitting between them. Germline lookup yields CDR1 GTSNPN and CDR2 SVGIG (reference sequence). The CDR3 extends over 13 amino acids. The CDR3 coding sequence is TGTGCCTGGAGTCCGGCTGGCCGTCGGGTGCAGTTCTTC. This gives the protein CAWSPAGRRVQFF.

This clone appeared a few times. The genes are TRBV7-9 and TRBJ1-4; D gene uncertain. Germline values: CDR1 SEHNR, CDR2 FQNEAQ (reference sequence). The germline V and J ends were trimmed by 5 bases and 4 bases, with 23 bases remaining between them. The CDR3 extends over 18 amino acids. CDR3: CASSTSSFWTGRNEKLFF. The DNA for the CDR3 is TGTGCCAGCAGCACCTCTTCTTTTTGGACTGGCCGTAATGAAAAACTGTTTTTT.

The J gene is TRBJ1-5, the V gene TRBV9; perhaps TRBD1 as D (5 bases). V was cut by 4 bases and J by 1 base, with 12 bases left in between. Looked up from germline, CDR1 is SGDLS and CDR2 is YYNGEE. The CDR3 spans 15 residues. The CDR3 region is CASSQRGGSNQPQHF. The CDR3 nucleotides read TGTGCCAGCAGCCAGCGGGGGGGGAGCAATCAGCCCCAGCATTTT.

This rearrangement joins TRBV7-2 to TRBJ2-7, with 9 nucleotides matching TRBD2. The V segment lost 6 bases and the J segment 0 bases; nucleotides outside the gene matches: 3. The CDR3 runs 14 residues. CDR1 and CDR2 from the germline V gene are SGHTA and FQGNSA. The CDR3 is CASRRTSASYEQYF. The CDR3 nucleotides are TGTGCCAGCAGACGGACTAGCGCCTCCTACGAGCAGTACTTC. Complete variable domain (other parts from reference TRBV7-2 and TRBJ2-7): GAGVSQSPSNKVTEKGKDVELRCDPISGHTALYWYRQSLGQGLEFLIYFQGNSAPDKSGLPSDRFSAERTGGSVSTLTIQRTQQEDSAVYLCASRRTSASYEQYFGPGTRLTVT.

V usage is TRBV7-2 and J usage is TRBJ2-7, with 7 nucleotides matching TRBD1. The germline gives CDR1 SGHTA, CDR2 FQGNSA. There are 18 residues in the CDR3. J was trimmed by 1 base and V by 1 base; bases with no gene match: 13. The CDR3 here is CASSLVSTGRYGSYEQYF. The DNA for the CDR3 is TGTGCCAGCAGCTTAGTATCGACAGGGCGTTATGGGTCCTACGAGCAGTACTTC.

The rearrangement links TRBV12-2 to TRBJ2-4. TRBV12-2 represents a pseudogene. The CDR3 totals 8 residues. The CDR3 protein is CASRRQYF. DNA for the CDR3: TGTGCAAGTCGCAGGCAGTACTTC.

This clone has just one count. The chain uses TRBV5-1 and TRBJ2-3; 11 bases are a match to TRBD2. There are 16 residues in the CDR3. V shed 2 bases and J 2 bases; nucleotides not matched to a gene: 4. CDR1 is SGHRS and CDR2 is YFSETQ in the germline V gene. The CDR3 coding sequence is TGCGCCAGCAGCTTTTCTAGCGGGAGGTCCACAGATACGCAGTATTTT. This translates into CASSFSSGRSTDTQYF.

The rearrangement uses TRBV18 and TRBJ2-1; a possible D gene is TRBD1 (5 bases). Deletions cut 2 bases from V and 7 bases from J, with 15 bases between. The germline V gene has CDR1 KGHSH and CDR2 LQKENI. The CDR3 is 15 amino acids. The CDR3 region is CASSPRSQGANEQFF. In DNA form, the CDR3 reads TGTGCCAGCTCACCAAGGAGCCAGGGCGCTAATGAGCAGTTCTTC. The whole variable domain, remainder taken from reference TRBV18 and TRBJ2-1, is NAGVMQNPRHLVRRRGQEARLRCSPMKGHSHVYWYRQLPEEGLKFMVYLQKENIIDESGMPKERFSAEFPKEGPSILRIQQVVRGDSAAYFCASSPRSQGANEQFFGPGTRLTVL.

The chain uses TRBV5-1 and TRBJ2-1; D is undetermined. With 2 bases removed from V and 8 bases from J, the gap between germline ends came to 14 bases. The CDR3 loop spans 14 amino acids. CDR1 and CDR2 from the germline V gene are SGHRS and YFSETQ. DNA of the CDR3: TGCGCCAGCAGCTTCGCCGTTTCCCCCGATGAGCAGTTCTTC. Translating it yields CASSFAVSPDEQFF.

The chain joins TRBV5-1 to TRBJ2-2; D unclear. V lost 1 base to trimming and J lost 3 bases, with 10 bases between them. Germline V CDR1 and CDR2: SGHRS, YFSETQ. This CDR3 has 15 amino acids. The CDR3 sequence: CASSLTRGYTGELFF. In DNA form, the CDR3 reads TGCGCCAGCAGCTTGACAAGAGGCTACACCGGGGAGCTGTTTTTT.

This sequence joins TRBV6-6 and TRBJ1-5; tentatively, D is TRBD1 (5 bases). V was shortened by 5 bases and J by 3 bases, with 14 bases between the two germline ends. The V gene's germline CDR1 is MNHNY and CDR2 SVGAGI (reference sequence). The CDR3 extends over 15 amino acids. CDR3 residues: CASSPAGTYNQPQHF. For the CDR3, the DNA is TGTGCCAGCAGTCCGGCAGGGACTTACAATCAGCCCCAGCATTTT.